The clone carrying this TCR beta chain showed up just once. Its antigen remains unidentified. CDR1 is SGDLS and CDR2 is YYNGEE in the germline V gene. The J segment lost 6 bases and the V segment lost 3 bases, leaving 3 bases of the junction unmatched. The CDR3 totals 13 residues. The PCR employed 60 Vbeta primers together with 13 Jbeta primers. Sequencing was performed with immunoSEQ multiplex PCR; in TCRdb, only in-frame clones are kept and a portion is missing. Of 70,000 or so clones in the sample, 55% to 80% were seen once. The data belong to a study of cytomegalovirus exposure and HLA in healthy donors. Study-level points and caveats: Some V segments, TRBV6-2 and TRBV6-3 among them, were indistinguishable and were therefore excluded. TCR beta V- and J-gene trimming, according to a later analysis, was linked to a missense DCLRE1C variant. An analysis was carried out at a later point. It showed that HLA-associated TCR beta chains were more clonally expanded than equally common non-associated chains. At a 0.05 false discovery rate, a later analysis found some 18,000 TCR beta sequences to be associated with HLA alleles.

The clonotype originates from a woman in her fifties or sixties in good health and CMV-seronegative. The chain uses TRBV9 and TRBJ2-1; 7 bases are shared with TRBD1. Sequencing used PBMCs. The CDR3 DNA reads TGTGCCAGCAGCGCCGGGACAGTCAATGAGCAGTTCTTC. It translates to CASSAGTVNEQFF. The variable domain in full, completed from reference TRBV9 and TRBJ2-1, reads DSGVTQTPKHLITATGQRVTLRCSPRSGDLSVYWYQQSLDQGLQFLIQYYNGEERAKGNILERFSAQQFPDLHSELNLSSLELGDSALYFCASSAGTVNEQFFGPGTRLTVL.